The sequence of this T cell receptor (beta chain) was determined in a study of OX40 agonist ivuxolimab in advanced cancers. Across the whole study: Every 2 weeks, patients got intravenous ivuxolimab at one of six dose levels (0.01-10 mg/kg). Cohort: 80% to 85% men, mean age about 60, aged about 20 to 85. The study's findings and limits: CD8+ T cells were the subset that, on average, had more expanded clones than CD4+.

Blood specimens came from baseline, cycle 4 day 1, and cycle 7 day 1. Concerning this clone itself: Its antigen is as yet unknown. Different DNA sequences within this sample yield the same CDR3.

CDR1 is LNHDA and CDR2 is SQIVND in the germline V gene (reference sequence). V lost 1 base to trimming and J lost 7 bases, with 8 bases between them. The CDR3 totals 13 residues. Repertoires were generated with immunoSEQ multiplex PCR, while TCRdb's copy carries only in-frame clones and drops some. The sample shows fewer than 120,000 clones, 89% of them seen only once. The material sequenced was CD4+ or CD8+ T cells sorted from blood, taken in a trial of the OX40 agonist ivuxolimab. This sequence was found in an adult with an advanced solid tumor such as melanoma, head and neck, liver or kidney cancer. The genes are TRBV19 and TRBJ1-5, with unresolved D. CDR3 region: CASSIGAGQPQHF. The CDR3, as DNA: TGTGCCAGTAGTATAGGGGCGGGGCAGCCCCAGCATTTT.